This is a list of T cell receptor beta chains from one sample in a study of post-analysis software for immune sequencing data. TCRdb re-derived calls from the PCR reads in MiXCR, one entry per CDR3 protein. The sample has about 820,000 distinct CDR3 sequences, roughly 50% seen once. The sample consisted of blood. Source of these receptors: a girl between 5 and 17 years old with multiple sclerosis. Both conserved end residues are part of each CDR3. D genes are given only for firm matches. Expanded clones are given a class, and other clones once, few, many or no size at all.

clone size	V gene	CDR3 length	D gene	J gene	CDR3 protein	CDR3 DNA
few	TRBV7-9	14	TRBD2	TRBJ2-7	CASSPSGLADEQYF	TGTGCCAGCAGCCCGTCGGGACTAGCAGACGAGCAGTACTTC
-	TRBV12-5	15	-	TRBJ1-6	CASGLGVTNNSPLHF	TGTGCTAGTGGTTTAGGGGTGACTAATAATTCACCCCTCCACTTT
-	TRBV5-1	14	-	TRBJ2-7	CASSLEPGTYEQYF	TGCGCCAGCAGCTTGGAACCAGGAACCTACGAGCAGTACTTC
-	TRBV9	16	TRBD1	TRBJ2-5	CASSFSGTGPQETQYF	TGTGCCAGCAGCTTCTCCGGGACAGGTCCTCAAGAGACCCAGTACTTC
few	TRBV18	17	TRBD2	TRBJ2-3	CASSPPTSGMTSDTQYF	TGTGCCAGCTCACCTCCGACTAGCGGCATGACCTCAGATACGCAGTATTTT
-	TRBV10-3	15	-	TRBJ1-6	CAIREGATMDSPLHF	TGTGCCATCAGGGAGGGCGCCACGATGGATTCACCCCTCCACTTT
-	TRBV20-1	17	TRBD2	TRBJ2-1	CSARGYMGTSGYNEQFF	TGCAGTGCTAGAGGCTATATGGGGACTAGCGGGTACAATGAGCAGTTCTTC
-	TRBV15	15	-	TRBJ2-3	CATSNQGEGTDTQYF	TGTGCCACCAGCAACCAGGGTGAAGGCACAGATACGCAGTATTTT
-	TRBV6-6	13	-	TRBJ2-3	CASSYGVSSKQYF	TGTGCCAGCAGTTATGGGGTTAGCTCCAAGCAGTATTTT
once	TRBV10-3	16	TRBD1	TRBJ1-2	CAISVEGAPSDYGYTF	TGTGCCATCAGTGTTGAGGGGGCCCCTAGTGACTATGGCTACACCTTC
-	TRBV7-9	13	TRBD1	TRBJ2-7	CAGSSGQDYEQYF	TGTGCCGGCAGCTCGGGACAGGACTACGAGCAGTACTTC
-	TRBV12-3/TRBV12-4	15	TRBD2	TRBJ2-1	CASSLQTSGRNEQFF	TGTGCCAGCAGTTTACAAACTAGCGGGAGAAATGAGCAGTTCTTC
-	TRBV3-1	16	TRBD2	TRBJ2-1	CASSQERLATYNEQFF	TGTGCCAGCAGCCAAGAAAGACTAGCGACGTACAATGAGCAGTTCTTC
-	TRBV7-3	18	-	TRBJ2-2	CASSPRGLLYANTGELFF	TGTGCCAGCAGCCCACGGGGTCTATTATACGCGAACACCGGGGAGCTGTTTTTT
-	TRBV10-3	13	-	TRBJ2-1	CAIGTPVQSEQFF	TGTGCCATAGGGACGCCGGTCCAATCGGAGCAGTTCTTC
-	TRBV10-3	14	-	TRBJ1-2	CAISDPGHYYGYTF	TGTGCCATCAGTGACCCGGGACACTACTATGGCTACACCTTC
-	TRBV5-1	13	-	TRBJ1-2	CASSFDDSYGYTF	TGCGCCAGCAGCTTTGACGACAGCTATGGCTACACCTTC
few	TRBV12-3/TRBV12-4	15	TRBD1	TRBJ2-7	CASSLRTGDSYEQYF	TGTGCCAGCAGTCTGAGGACAGGAGACTCCTACGAGCAGTACTTC
-	TRBV6-5	21	-	TRBJ2-6	CASSYSRLWGSPLSGANVLTF	TGTGCCAGCAGTTACTCGAGACTTTGGGGATCCCCTCTCTCTGGGGCCAACGTCCTGACTTTC
-	TRBV5-1	15	-	TRBJ1-2	CASSTGQKPNYGYTF	TGCGCCAGCAGCACAGGACAGAAACCTAACTATGGCTACACCTTC
-	TRBV4-2	14	-	TRBJ1-2	CASRLAVQGTGYTF	TGTGCCAGCAGACTCGCGGTACAGGGAACCGGCTACACCTTC
-	TRBV25-1	17	-	TRBJ2-1	CASSESRRGPERNEQFF	TGTGCCAGCAGTGAATCCCGGCGGGGCCCAGAACGGAATGAGCAGTTCTTC
-	TRBV11-2	17	-	TRBJ2-5	CASSLGPPGGPQETQYF	TGTGCCAGCAGCTTAGGCCCCCCCGGGGGGCCTCAAGAGACCCAGTACTTC
few	TRBV6-5	19	TRBD1	TRBJ2-7	CASSYTTLGRTGGRYEQYF	TGTGCCAGCAGTTACACTACTCTTGGAAGAACAGGGGGCAGATACGAACAGTACTTC
-	TRBV7-9	18	-	TRBJ1-2	CASSSAPGPRSTNYGYTF	TGTGCCAGCAGCTCGGCCCCGGGGCCGAGGTCGACTAACTATGGCTACACCTTC
-	TRBV7-9	13	-	TRBJ1-2	CASSLQENYGYTF	TGTGCCAGCAGCTTACAGGAGAACTATGGCTACACCTTC
few	TRBV6-5	14	-	TRBJ2-7	CASTPGPRGYEQYF	TGTGCCAGCACCCCCGGACCACGCGGCTACGAGCAGTACTTC
-	TRBV5-1	13	-	TRBJ2-7	CASSSDTLGEQYF	TGCGCCAGCAGCTCGGACACCCTAGGGGAGCAGTACTTC
-	TRBV27	15	TRBD1	TRBJ2-7	CASSRGTATSYEQYF	TGTGCCAGCAGTCGTGGGACAGCTACCTCCTACGAGCAGTACTTC
-	TRBV6-5	11	-	TRBJ2-1	CASSWGSEQFF	TGTGCCAGCAGTTGGGGATCTGAGCAGTTCTTC
-	TRBV29-1	13	-	TRBJ2-7	CSGLDRSSYEQYF	TGCAGCGGCTTAGACAGGAGCTCCTACGAGCAGTACTTC
-	TRBV5-1	17	-	TRBJ2-7	CASSPPGRTNGEYEQYF	TGCGCCAGCAGCCCCCCCGGACGGACGAATGGAGAATACGAGCAGTACTTC
-	TRBV6-5	17	-	TRBJ2-5	CASSYLEVGGLGETQYF	TGTGCCAGCAGTTACCTTGAGGTGGGAGGACTGGGAGAGACCCAGTACTTC
few	TRBV12-3/TRBV12-4	14	-	TRBJ2-7	CASGLDTTSYEQYF	TGTGCCAGCGGATTGGACACCACCTCCTACGAGCAGTACTTC
few	TRBV7-3	18	-	TRBJ2-1	CASSSLRGQGESGNEQFF	TGTGCCAGCAGCTCACTAAGGGGGCAGGGGGAAAGCGGGAATGAGCAGTTCTTC
-	TRBV5-1	18	TRBD2	TRBJ2-5	CASSSSKGLAGGHETQYF	TGCGCCAGCAGCTCGAGCAAAGGACTAGCGGGGGGGCACGAGACCCAGTACTTC
few	TRBV20-1	13	-	TRBJ2-3	CSALDPSTDTQYF	TGCAGTGCCCTCGACCCTAGCACAGATACGCAGTATTTT
once	TRBV28	18	TRBD2	TRBJ2-3	CASSPRTSGPWDTDTQYF	TGTGCCAGCAGCCCCAGAACTAGCGGACCTTGGGACACAGATACGCAGTATTTT
-	TRBV20-1	13	TRBD1	TRBJ2-5	CSRGQGPKETQYF	TGCAGCCGCGGACAGGGACCAAAAGAGACCCAGTACTTC
few	TRBV20-1	14	-	TRBJ1-2	CSAAGGAFNYGYTF	TGCAGTGCCGCGGGCGGGGCGTTCAACTATGGCTACACCTTC
-	TRBV11-1	16	-	TRBJ1-4	CASSQDRDGSYEKLFF	TGTGCCAGCAGCCAGGACCGGGACGGCTCTTATGAAAAACTGTTTTTT
-	TRBV20-1	14	TRBD2	TRBJ2-5	CSARLAGGGETQYF	TGCAGTGCCAGACTAGCGGGGGGAGGAGAGACCCAGTACTTC
-	TRBV15	15	-	TRBJ1-6	CATSQGRLNNSPLHF	TGTGCCACCAGCCAAGGGCGCCTAAATAATTCACCCCTCCACTTT
few	TRBV10-3	15	-	TRBJ2-1	CAIRKLLGINNEQFF	TGTGCCATCAGGAAACTACTAGGGATTAACAATGAGCAGTTCTTC
-	TRBV10-3	13	-	TRBJ2-7	CAIREGVTIEQYF	TGTGCCATCCGGGAAGGGGTCACGATCGAGCAGTACTTC
-	TRBV25-1	15	TRBD1	TRBJ2-7	CASSEMGQPSYEQYF	TGTGCCAGCAGTGAGATGGGACAGCCGTCCTACGAGCAGTACTTC
-	TRBV10-3	14	-	TRBJ2-1	CAIGGTEHLNEQFF	TGTGCCATCGGCGGGACCGAACATCTTAATGAGCAGTTCTTC
few	TRBV21-1	16	-	TRBJ2-7	CASSKADSPACYEQYF	TGTGCCAGCAGCAAAGCCGACAGCCCCGCTTGCTACGAGCAGTACTTC
-	TRBV14	13	-	TRBJ2-5	CASSQHRRETQYF	TGTGCCAGCAGCCAACACAGGCGGGAGACCCAGTACTTC
-	TRBV6-4	14	TRBD1	TRBJ2-1	CASSDEGAQNEQFF	TGTGCCAGCAGTGACGAGGGGGCGCAGAATGAGCAGTTCTTC
once	TRBV6-5	15	-	TRBJ1-2	CASSLSGTANYGYTF	TGTGCCAGCAGTCTCTCCGGGACGGCCAACTATGGCTACACCTTC
-	TRBV12-3/TRBV12-4	15	TRBD2	TRBJ2-5	CASSFQRGVQETQYF	TGTGCCAGCAGTTTCCAGCGGGGGGTGCAAGAGACCCAGTACTTC
few	TRBV7-7	14	-	TRBJ2-5	CASSLAIGEETQYF	TGTGCCAGCAGCTTAGCAATAGGAGAAGAGACCCAGTACTTC
once	TRBV20-1	14	TRBD2	TRBJ2-7	CSAGPTSGTYEQYF	TGCAGTGCGGGCCCGACTAGCGGGACCTACGAGCAGTACTTC